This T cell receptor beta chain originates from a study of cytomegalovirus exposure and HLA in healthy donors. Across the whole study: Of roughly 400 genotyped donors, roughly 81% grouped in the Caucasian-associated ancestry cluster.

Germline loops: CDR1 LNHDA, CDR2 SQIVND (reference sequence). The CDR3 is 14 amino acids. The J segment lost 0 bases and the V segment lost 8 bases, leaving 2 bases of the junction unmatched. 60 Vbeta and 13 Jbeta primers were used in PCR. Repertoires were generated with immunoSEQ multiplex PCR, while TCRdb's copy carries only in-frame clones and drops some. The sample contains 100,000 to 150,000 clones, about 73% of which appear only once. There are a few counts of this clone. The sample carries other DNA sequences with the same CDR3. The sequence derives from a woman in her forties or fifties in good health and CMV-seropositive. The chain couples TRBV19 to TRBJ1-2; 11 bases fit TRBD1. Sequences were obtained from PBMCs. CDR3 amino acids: CASSGQGANYGYTF. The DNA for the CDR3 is TGTGCCAGTTCGGGACAGGGGGCTAACTATGGCTACACCTTC.